This TCR beta chain was sequenced in a study of shared clonotypes between healthy human individuals. Broader study findings: Sampling used blood alone; tissue repertoires probably differ. Shared across a few donors were 5% to 6% of the naive CD4 clonotypes.

On sorted subsets, replicate PCRs used approximately 200 ng DNA, or 25,000 to 35,000 T cell genomes. Clones were sequenced by immunoSEQ multiplex PCR, and TCRdb holds only the in-frame ones, with some missing. The sample holds 2 million to 2.5 million clones, about 93% seen once. Regarding this clone: Antigen: not known.

CDR1 SEHNR and CDR2 FQNEAQ come from the germline V gene (reference sequence). V was pared by 1 base and J by 3 bases, with 17 bases between. CDR3 length equals 17 residues. CD45RO-negative, CCR7-selected cells formed the naive CD8 fraction, which excluded terminally differentiated effector memory CD45RA+ cells. There were no recent acute infections or vaccinations among the donors, who were healthy HIV-negative adults. The sequence derives from a man between 18 and 29 years old in good health. Some clones in this sample may be carry-over from other donors' samples. The chain employs TRBV7-9 and TRBJ2-3, with D unresolved. The sequencing sample was made of naive CD8+ T cells from PBMCs. CDR3 in amino acids: CASSLDLRSFVTDTQYF. The CDR3 nucleotides read TGTGCCAGCAGCTTAGACCTCAGGAGTTTTGTAACAGATACGCAGTATTTT.